The clone carrying this T cell receptor beta chain was observed at least ten times. The sample originates from a study of T cells in Graves' hyperthyroidism and ophthalmopathy. Authors of the study amplified TCR beta CDR3 regions from RNA transcripts. HTBI primers were used for first-round RT-PCR of the TCR CDR3. TCRdb recomputed calls from the multiplex PCR reads with MiXCR, one row per CDR3 protein. The sample includes 220,000 or so distinct CDR3 sequences, roughly 15% of them seen just once. The sample consisted of blood. This clonotype originated in a woman younger than 30 with Graves' ophthalmopathy.

CDR3 DNA: TGTGCCAGCAGCTTATTCGTTGGGGGAACTAGCACAGATACGCAGTATTTT. Its protein is CASSLFVGGTSTDTQYF. V usage is TRBV13 and J usage is TRBJ2-3; TRBD1 or TRBD2 may be the D gene (5 bases each). V lost 2 bases to trimming and J lost 0 bases, with 15 bases between them. Germline lookup yields CDR1 PRHDT and CDR2 FYEKMQ (reference sequence). This CDR3 comprises 17 residues.